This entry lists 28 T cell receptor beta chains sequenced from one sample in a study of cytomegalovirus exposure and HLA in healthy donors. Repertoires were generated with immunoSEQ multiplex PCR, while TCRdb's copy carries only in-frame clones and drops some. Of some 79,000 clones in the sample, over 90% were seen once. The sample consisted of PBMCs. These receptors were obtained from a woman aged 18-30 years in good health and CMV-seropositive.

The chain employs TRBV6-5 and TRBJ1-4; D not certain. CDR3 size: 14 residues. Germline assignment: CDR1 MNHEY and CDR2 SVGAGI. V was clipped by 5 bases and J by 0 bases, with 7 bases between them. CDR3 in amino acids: CASSKTATNEKLFF. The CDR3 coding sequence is TGTGCCAGCAGTAAAACAGCAACTAATGAAAAACTGTTTTTT.

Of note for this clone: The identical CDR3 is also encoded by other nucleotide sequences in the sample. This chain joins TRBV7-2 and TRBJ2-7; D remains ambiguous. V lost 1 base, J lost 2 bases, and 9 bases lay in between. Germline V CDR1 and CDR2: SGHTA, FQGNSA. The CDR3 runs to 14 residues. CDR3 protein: CASSLGGTTYEQYF. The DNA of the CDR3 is TGTGCCAGCAGCTTAGGCGGCACGACCTACGAGCAGTACTTC.

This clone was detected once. CDR3 in amino acids: CASRTGGRNEQFF. The CDR3 nucleotides are TGTGCCAGCAGGACAGGGGGAAGGAATGAGCAGTTCTTC. The rearrangement links TRBV5-4 to TRBJ2-1; 9 bases are shared with TRBD1. The ends lost 5 bases at V and 7 bases at J; junction bases unmatched: 4. Germline V lookup: CDR1 SGHNT, CDR2 YYREEE (reference sequence). This CDR3 region has 13 residues.

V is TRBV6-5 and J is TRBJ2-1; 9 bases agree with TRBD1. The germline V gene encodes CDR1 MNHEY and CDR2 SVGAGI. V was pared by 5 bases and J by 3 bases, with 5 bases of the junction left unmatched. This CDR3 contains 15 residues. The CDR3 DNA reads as TGTGCCAGCAGTAAACAGGGGGCCGACTACAATGAGCAGTTCTTC. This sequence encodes CASSKQGADYNEQFF.

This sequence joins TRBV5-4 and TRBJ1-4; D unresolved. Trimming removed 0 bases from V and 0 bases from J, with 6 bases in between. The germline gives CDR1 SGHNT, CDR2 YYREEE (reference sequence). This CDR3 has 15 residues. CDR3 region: CASSLAGATNEKLFF. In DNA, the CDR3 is TGTGCCAGCAGCTTGGCAGGCGCAACTAATGAAAAACTGTTTTTT.

In nucleotides, the CDR3 is TGTGCCAGCTCCCCCCTCGGGCGGGGGGACGAGCAGTACTTC. Translating gives CASSPLGRGDEQYF. J is TRBJ2-7 and V is TRBV18; 8 positions match TRBD2. The CDR3 is made up of 14 amino acids. Germline V lookup: CDR1 KGHSH, CDR2 LQKENI. V trimming: 6 bases; J trimming: 5 bases; junction bases outside the gene matches: 9.

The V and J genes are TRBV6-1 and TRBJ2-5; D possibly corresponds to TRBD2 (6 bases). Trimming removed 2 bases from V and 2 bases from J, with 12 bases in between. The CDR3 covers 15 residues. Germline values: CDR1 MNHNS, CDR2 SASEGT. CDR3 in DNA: TGTGCCAGCAGTGAATTGGACTATCAGCAAGAGACCCAGTACTTC. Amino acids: CASSELDYQQETQYF.

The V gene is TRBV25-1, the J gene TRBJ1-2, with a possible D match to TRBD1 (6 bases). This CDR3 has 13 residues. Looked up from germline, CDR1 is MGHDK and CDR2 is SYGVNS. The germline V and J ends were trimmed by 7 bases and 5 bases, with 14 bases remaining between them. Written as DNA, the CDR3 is TGTGCCAGCAATGGGGGCTTGGGGTATGGCTACACCTTC. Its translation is CASNGGLGYGYTF.

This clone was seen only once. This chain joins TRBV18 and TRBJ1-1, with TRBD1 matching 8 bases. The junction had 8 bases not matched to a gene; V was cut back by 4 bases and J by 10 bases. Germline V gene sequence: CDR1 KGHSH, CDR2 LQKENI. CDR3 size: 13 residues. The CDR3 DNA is TGTGCCAGCTCACTTCTGGACAGGGAGGGAGCTTTCTTT. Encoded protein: CASSLLDREGAFF.

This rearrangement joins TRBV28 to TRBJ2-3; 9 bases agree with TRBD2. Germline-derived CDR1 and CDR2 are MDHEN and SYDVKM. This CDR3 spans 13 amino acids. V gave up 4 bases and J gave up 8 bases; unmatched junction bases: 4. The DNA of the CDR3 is TGTGCCAGCAGTTCCTCGCGGGGGGGTACGCAGTATTTT. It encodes CASSSSRGGTQYF.

Here the CDR3 reads CASSLEFGRGTDTQYF. In nucleotides, the CDR3 is TGTGCCAGCAGCTTAGAGTTCGGGCGGGGCACAGATACGCAGTATTTT. The rearrangement uses TRBV27 and TRBJ2-3; a possible D gene is TRBD2 (5 bases). Trimming took off 6 bases at V and 1 base at J, with 17 bases between the two ends. Germline V gene data show CDR1 as MNHEY and CDR2 as SMNVEV (reference sequence). This CDR3 contains 16 residues.

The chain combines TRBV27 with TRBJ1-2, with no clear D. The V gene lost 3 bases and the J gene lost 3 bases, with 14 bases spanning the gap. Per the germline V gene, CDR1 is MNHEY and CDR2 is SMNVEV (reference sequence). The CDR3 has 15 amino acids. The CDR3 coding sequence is TGTGCCAGCAGTTTTCGACTGGGGAGGTACTATGGCTACACCTTC. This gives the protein CASSFRLGRYYGYTF.

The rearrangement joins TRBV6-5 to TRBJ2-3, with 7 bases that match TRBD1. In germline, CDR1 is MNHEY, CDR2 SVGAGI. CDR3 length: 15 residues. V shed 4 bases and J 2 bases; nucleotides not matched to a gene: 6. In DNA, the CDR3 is TGTGCCAGCAGTTGGGAGACAGGGATCACAGATACGCAGTATTTT. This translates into CASSWETGITDTQYF.

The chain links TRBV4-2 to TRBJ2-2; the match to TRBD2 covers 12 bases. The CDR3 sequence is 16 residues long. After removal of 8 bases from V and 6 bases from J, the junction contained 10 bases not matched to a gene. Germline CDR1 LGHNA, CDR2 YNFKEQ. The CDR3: CASAHRGLAGPGELFF. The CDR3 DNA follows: TGTGCCAGCGCTCATAGGGGACTAGCGGGCCCCGGGGAGCTGTTTTTT.

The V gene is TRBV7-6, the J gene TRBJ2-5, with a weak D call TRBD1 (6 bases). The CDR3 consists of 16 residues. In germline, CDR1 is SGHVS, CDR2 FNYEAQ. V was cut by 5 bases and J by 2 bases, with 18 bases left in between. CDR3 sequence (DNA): TGTGCCAGCAGCCCCCAGGGGCGCTGGGTTCAAGAGACCCAGTACTTC. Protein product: CASSPQGRWVQETQYF.

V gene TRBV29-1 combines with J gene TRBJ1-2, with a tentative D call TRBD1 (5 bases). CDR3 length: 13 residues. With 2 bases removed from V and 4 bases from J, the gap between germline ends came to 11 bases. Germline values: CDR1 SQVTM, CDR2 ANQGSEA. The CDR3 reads CSVEQGVSYGYTF. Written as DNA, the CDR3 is TGCAGCGTTGAACAGGGCGTGTCCTATGGCTACACCTTC.

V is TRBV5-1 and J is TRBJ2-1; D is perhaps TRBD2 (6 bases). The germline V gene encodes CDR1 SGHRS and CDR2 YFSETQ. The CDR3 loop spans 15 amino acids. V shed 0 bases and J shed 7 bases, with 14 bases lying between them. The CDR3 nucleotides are TGCGCCAGCAGCTTGGACCTAGCGAGGATTAATGAGCAGTTCTTC. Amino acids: CASSLDLARINEQFF.

The CDR3 region has the DNA TGTGCCAGCAGCTTCCCGCGCGGTGGCTACACCTTC. This sequence encodes CASSFPRGGYTF. The rearrangement joins TRBV7-9 to TRBJ1-2; no clear D gene. Trimming removed 3 bases from V and 7 bases from J, with 9 bases in between. The CDR3 runs to 12 residues. Germline assignment: CDR1 SEHNR and CDR2 FQNEAQ (reference sequence). Full variable domain (outside the CDR3, taken from reference TRBV7-9 and TRBJ1-2): DTGVSQNPRHKITKRGQNVTFRCDPISEHNRLYWYRQTLGQGPEFLTYFQNEAQLEKSRLLSDRFSAERPKGSFSTLEIQRTEQGDSAMYLCASSFPRGGYTFGSGTRLTVV.

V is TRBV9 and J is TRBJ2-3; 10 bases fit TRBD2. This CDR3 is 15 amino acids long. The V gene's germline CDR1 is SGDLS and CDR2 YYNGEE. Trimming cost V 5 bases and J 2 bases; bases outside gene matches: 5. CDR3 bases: TGTGCCAGCAGTACTAGCGGGATCTACACAGATACGCAGTATTTT. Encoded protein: CASSTSGIYTDTQYF.

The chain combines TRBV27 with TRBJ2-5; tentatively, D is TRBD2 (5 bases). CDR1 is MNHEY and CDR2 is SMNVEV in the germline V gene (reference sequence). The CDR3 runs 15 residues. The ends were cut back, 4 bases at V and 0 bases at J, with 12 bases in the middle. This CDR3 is CASSSGRPYQETQYF. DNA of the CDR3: TGTGCCAGCAGTTCGGGGAGACCGTACCAAGAGACCCAGTACTTC.

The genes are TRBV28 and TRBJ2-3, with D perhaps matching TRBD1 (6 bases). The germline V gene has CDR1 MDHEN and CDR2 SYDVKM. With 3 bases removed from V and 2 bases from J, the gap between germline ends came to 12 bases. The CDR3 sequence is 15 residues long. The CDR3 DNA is TGTGCCAGCAGTTTTCTAACAGGGATCACAGATACGCAGTATTTT. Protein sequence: CASSFLTGITDTQYF.

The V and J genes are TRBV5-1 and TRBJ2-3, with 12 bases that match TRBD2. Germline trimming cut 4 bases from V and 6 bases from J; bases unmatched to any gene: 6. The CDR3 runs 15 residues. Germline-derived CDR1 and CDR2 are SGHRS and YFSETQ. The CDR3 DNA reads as TGCGCCAGCAGCGACGGACTAGCGGGGACTGATACGCAGTATTTT. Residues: CASSDGLAGTDTQYF.

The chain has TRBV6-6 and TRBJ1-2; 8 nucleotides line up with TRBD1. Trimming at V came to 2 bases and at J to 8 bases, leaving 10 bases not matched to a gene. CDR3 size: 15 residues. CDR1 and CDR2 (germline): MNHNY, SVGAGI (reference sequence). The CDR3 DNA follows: TGTGCCAGCAGTTACCCGAGGACAGGGACCTACGGCTACACCTTC. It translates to CASSYPRTGTYGYTF.

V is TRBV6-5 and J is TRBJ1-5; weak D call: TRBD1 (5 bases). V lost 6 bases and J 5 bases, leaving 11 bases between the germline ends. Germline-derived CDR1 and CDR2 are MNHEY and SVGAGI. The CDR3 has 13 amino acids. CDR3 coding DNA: TGTGCCAGCAGAGGACAAGCCTATCAGCCCCAGCATTTT. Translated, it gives CASRGQAYQPQHF.

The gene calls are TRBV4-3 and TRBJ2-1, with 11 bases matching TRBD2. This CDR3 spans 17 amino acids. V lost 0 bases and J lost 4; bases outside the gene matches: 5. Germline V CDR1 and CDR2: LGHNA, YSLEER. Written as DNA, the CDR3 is TGCGCCAGCAGCCAAGATCCGGCTAGCGGGAGGTACAATGAGCAGTTCTTC. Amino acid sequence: CASSQDPASGRYNEQFF.

The CDR3 DNA reads as TGTGCCACCAGCAGCAGGACTAGCGGGGTACACGATACGCAGTATTTT. Translation: CATSSRTSGVHDTQYF. The rearrangement links TRBV15 to TRBJ2-3; the match to TRBD2 covers 12 bases. The germline CDR1 and CDR2 sequences are LNHNV and YYDKDF (reference sequence). The CDR3 extends over 16 amino acids. Losses at the gene ends were 3 bases for V and 6 bases for J; bases not matched to a gene: 7.

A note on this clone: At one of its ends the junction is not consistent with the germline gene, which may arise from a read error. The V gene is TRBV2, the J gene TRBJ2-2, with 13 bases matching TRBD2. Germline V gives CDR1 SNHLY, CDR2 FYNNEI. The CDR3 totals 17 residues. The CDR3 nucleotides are TGTGCCAGCATTGGACTAGCGGGAGACCCGAACCCCGGGGAGCTGTTTTTT. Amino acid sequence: CASIGLAGDPNPGELFF.

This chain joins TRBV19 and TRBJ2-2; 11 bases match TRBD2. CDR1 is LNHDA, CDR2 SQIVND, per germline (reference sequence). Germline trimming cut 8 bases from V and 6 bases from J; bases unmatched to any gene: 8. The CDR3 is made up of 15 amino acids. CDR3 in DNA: TGTGCCAGTGGGAGCTATAGCGGGGGGGCCGGGGAGCTGTTTTTT. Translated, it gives CASGSYSGGAGELFF.